A single sample gave rise to the 29 T cell receptor beta chains below, sequenced in a study of CD8+ T cells in alopecia areata. Sequencing used cDNA as its template, made by extracting RNA and reverse transcribing it. Assay used: immunoSEQ multiplex PCR; TCRdb lists only in-frame clones, some missing. The sample lists 140,000 to 150,000 clones; around 60% were seen once. Sample: CD4+ T cells sorted from blood, taken at week 0. Receptor source: a human donor with alopecia areata.

This clone was counted between two and nine times. The chain links TRBV7-2 to TRBJ2-7; D gene ambiguous. This CDR3 has 14 residues. Trimming removed 4 bases from V and 2 bases from J, with 12 bases in between. The germline CDR1 and CDR2 sequences are SGHTA and FQGNSA. CDR3 DNA sequence: TGTGCCAGCAGCTCCACCCCCGCGACCTACGAGCAGTACTTC. Protein sequence: CASSSTPATYEQYF.

The genes are TRBV11-1 and TRBJ2-6; D remains ambiguous. Between the trimmed V and J ends, which lost 3 bases and 0 bases, there was a span of 6 bases. This CDR3 has 15 residues. Per germline, CDR1 SGHAT and CDR2 FQDESV (reference sequence). The CDR3 DNA reads TGTGCCAGCAGCTTCGGCAGCTCTGGGGCCAACGTCCTGACTTTC. Translated, it gives CASSFGSSGANVLTF.

The table lists this clone with a few counts. Here the CDR3 reads CASSLGTAQETQYF. The CDR3 DNA is TGCGCCAGCAGCTTAGGGACAGCCCAAGAGACCCAGTACTTC. The chain carries TRBV5-1 and TRBJ2-5; TRBD1 aligns across 7 bases. The CDR3 sequence is 14 residues long. In germline, CDR1 is SGHRS, CDR2 YFSETQ. The V gene end was trimmed by 2 bases and the J gene end by 1 base; junction bases not matched to a gene: 2. Using reference TRBV5-1 and TRBJ2-5 for the parts outside the CDR3, the full variable domain is KAGVTQTPRYLIKTRGQQVTLSCSPISGHRSVSWYQQTPGQGLQFLFEYFSETQRNKGNFPGRFSGRQFSNSRSEMNVSTLELGDSALYLCASSLGTAQETQYFGPGTRLLVL.

CDR3 DNA sequence: TGCAGCGTTGAGCGAACAAGAAATAGCAATCAGCCCCAGCATTTT. Its protein product is CSVERTRNSNQPQHF. V usage is TRBV29-1 and J usage is TRBJ1-5, with D unclear. The CDR3 length is 15 residues. V gave up 3 bases and J gave up 0 bases, with 12 bases separating them. The germline V gene encodes CDR1 SQVTM and CDR2 ANQGSEA.

CDR3: CSVERRLMNTEAFF. As DNA, the CDR3 is TGCAGCGTTGAAAGGCGACTGATGAACACTGAAGCTTTCTTT. V is TRBV29-1 and J is TRBJ1-1; D call uncertain. V was clipped by 2 bases and J by 0 bases, with 10 bases between them. This CDR3 contains 14 residues. Per germline, CDR1 SQVTM and CDR2 ANQGSEA.

The genes are TRBV15 and TRBJ1-2; D may be TRBD1 (6 bases). Trimming removed 1 base at V and 7 bases at J, with 16 bases between. The CDR3 spans 15 residues. Germline-derived CDR1 and CDR2 are LNHNV and YYDKDF (reference sequence). CDR3 bases: TGTGCCACCAGCAGAGGCCGGGACAAACTGGGTGGCTACACCTTC. This translates into CATSRGRDKLGGYTF.

This clone has more than one count but fewer than ten. The chain is built from TRBV6-5 and TRBJ2-3; weak D call: TRBD1 (6 bases). The CDR3 is 15 residues long. Trimming removed 3 bases from V and 0 bases from J, with 10 bases in between. The germline V gene has CDR1 MNHEY and CDR2 SVGAGI. CDR3 in DNA: TGTGCCAGCAGTTATCAAAGGGGGAGCACAGATACGCAGTATTTT. This translates into CASSYQRGSTDTQYF.

This chain links TRBV6-6 with TRBJ1-2; maybe TRBD1 (5 bases). Trimming stripped 8 bases from V and 4 bases from J, with 17 bases between. CDR1 is MNHNY and CDR2 is SVGAGI in the germline V gene (reference sequence). This CDR3 is built from 14 residues. In nucleotides, the CDR3 is TGTGCCAGCCGCTCCCCGGGGCAGTTCTATGGCTACACCTTC. This gives the protein CASRSPGQFYGYTF.

The chain links TRBV7-2 to TRBJ1-2; D not resolved. Trimming took off 6 bases at V and 2 bases at J, with 10 bases between the two ends. The CDR3 loop spans 13 amino acids. CDR1 is SGHTA, CDR2 FQGNSA, per germline. The CDR3 protein is CASSPGRNYGYTF. CDR3 DNA sequence: TGTGCCAGCAGTCCGGGGAGGAACTATGGCTACACCTTC. The whole variable domain, filled in from reference TRBV7-2 and TRBJ1-2, reads GAGVSQSPSNKVTEKGKDVELRCDPISGHTALYWYRQSLGQGLEFLIYFQGNSAPDKSGLPSDRFSAERTGGSVSTLTIQRTQQEDSAVYLCASSPGRNYGYTFGSGTRLTVV.

The count of this clone is one. The chain employs TRBV18 and TRBJ2-5; TRBD2 agrees at 7 bases. The CDR3 sequence is 15 residues long. Germline lookup yields CDR1 KGHSH and CDR2 LQKENI. V was pared by 3 bases and J by 1 base, with 5 bases of the junction left unmatched. The CDR3 is CASSPSAGPQETQYF. As DNA, the CDR3 is TGTGCCAGCTCACCCTCAGCGGGGCCCCAAGAGACCCAGTACTTC.

This rearrangement joins TRBV29-1 to TRBJ2-2, with 9 bases lining up with TRBD1. Per germline, CDR1 SQVTM and CDR2 ANQGSEA. There are 14 residues in the CDR3. Trimming at V came to 5 bases and at J to 7 bases, leaving 8 bases not matched to a gene. This CDR3 is CSVSRDRVHGELFF. The CDR3 DNA is TGCAGCGTTAGCCGGGACAGGGTTCACGGGGAGCTGTTTTTT.

This chain uses TRBV9 with TRBJ2-5, with TRBD2 as a possible D gene (5 bases). Germline CDR1 reads SGDLS; CDR2 reads YYNGEE. Deletions cut 2 bases from V and 3 bases from J, with 14 bases between. The CDR3 sequence is 15 residues long. As DNA, the CDR3 is TGTGCCAGCAGCGTCGCGGGCGGAAGGGAAGAGACCCAGTACTTC. Encoded protein: CASSVAGGREETQYF. The variable domain in full, with the rest retrieved from reference TRBV9 and TRBJ2-5, is DSGVTQTPKHLITATGQRVTLRCSPRSGDLSVYWYQQSLDQGLQFLIQYYNGEERAKGNILERFSAQQFPDLHSELNLSSLELGDSALYFCASSVAGGREETQYFGPGTRLLVL.

V gene TRBV5-1 combines with J gene TRBJ1-6; possible D gene TRBD1, 6 bases. V was trimmed by 5 bases and J by 8 bases, leaving 11 bases between them. Germline V gene sequence: CDR1 SGHRS, CDR2 YFSETQ. The CDR3 is 13 amino acids. Here the CDR3 reads CASRGAADSPLHF. For the CDR3, the DNA is TGCGCCAGCAGGGGGGCCGCGGATTCACCCCTCCACTTT.

The chain links TRBV23-1 to TRBJ2-3, with 12 bases fitting TRBD2. TRBV23-1 is an ORF; its function is uncertain. V was clipped by 8 bases and J by 0 bases; unmatched bases: 6. CDR3 length equals 16 residues. The chain's CDR3 is CASGRTSGTSTDTQYF. CDR3 nucleotide sequence: TGCGCCAGCGGGAGGACTAGCGGGACTAGCACAGATACGCAGTATTTT.

This clone was counted a single time. The genes are TRBV29-1 and TRBJ2-1; the D is unclear. CDR1 and CDR2 (germline): SQVTM, ANQGSEA. Trimming cost V 4 bases and J 1 base, with 5 bases left between them. There are 12 residues in the CDR3. The CDR3 DNA is TGCAGCGTTGTAAGATCCTACAATGAGCAGTTCTTC. It is translated as CSVVRSYNEQFF.

This chain joins TRBV30 and TRBJ1-5; D unclear. The CDR3 covers 12 residues. Trimming removed 4 bases at V and 0 bases at J, with 4 bases between. Germline loops: CDR1 GTSNPN, CDR2 SVGIG (reference sequence). The CDR3 reads CAWIYSNQPQHF. For the CDR3, the DNA is TGTGCCTGGATATATAGCAATCAGCCCCAGCATTTT.

This clone has only a few counts. This chain joins TRBV11-2 and TRBJ2-5; the match to TRBD2 covers 9 bases. CDR3 size: 14 residues. The V and J ends lost 5 bases and 5 bases, in that order; junction bases with no gene match: 6. Germline values: CDR1 SGHAT, CDR2 FQNNGV. The CDR3 nucleotides are TGTGCCAGCAGCCTCGGGACTAGCCGGGAGACCCAGTACTTC. Its protein product is CASSLGTSRETQYF.

The chain carries TRBV4-3 and TRBJ2-3; 11 positions match TRBD2. The CDR3 sequence is 16 residues long. J gave up 4 bases and V 3 bases, and 6 bases lay outside the gene matches. CDR1 LGHNA and CDR2 YSLEER come from the germline V gene. In nucleotides, the CDR3 is TGCGCCAGCAGCCAGAGGACTAGCGGGTACGCAGATACGCAGTATTTT. Translating gives CASSQRTSGYADTQYF.

In the case of this clone: Within the sample, other DNA sequences also encode this same CDR3. V is TRBV18 and J is TRBJ2-5; D ambiguous. This CDR3 contains 12 residues. Trimming removed 3 bases at V and 4 bases at J, with 6 bases between. CDR1 is KGHSH, CDR2 LQKENI, per germline. This CDR3 is CASSPLGETQYF. In DNA, the CDR3 is TGTGCCAGCTCACCCTTGGGAGAGACCCAGTACTTC.

Worth noting for this clone: The sample carries other DNA sequences with the same CDR3. The gene calls are TRBV30 and TRBJ2-3; D could derive from TRBD1 or TRBD2 (5 bases each). Between the trimmed V and J ends, which lost 4 bases and 6 bases, there was a span of 8 bases. Germline assignment: CDR1 GTSNPN and CDR2 SVGIG (reference sequence). The CDR3 runs 11 residues. CDR3 nucleotide sequence: TGTGCCTGGACGGGGCTGGATACGCAGTATTTT. This sequence encodes CAWTGLDTQYF.

This clone has just a few counts. The rearrangement uses TRBV27 and TRBJ1-2, with 7 bases aligning to TRBD1. The V gene's germline CDR1 is MNHEY and CDR2 SMNVEV (reference sequence). CDR3 length: 14 residues. V shed 6 bases and J 5 bases; nucleotides not matched to a gene: 9. The CDR3 loop is CASRPGQETYGYTF. In nucleotides, the CDR3 is TGTGCCAGCAGACCCGGACAGGAGACTTATGGCTACACCTTC.

This clone was seen only a few times. The rearrangement uses TRBV10-3 and TRBJ1-6; D not certain. Looked up from germline, CDR1 is ENHRY and CDR2 is SYGVKD. The CDR3 extends over 14 amino acids. V was trimmed by 0 bases and J by 9 bases, leaving 9 bases between them. The CDR3 DNA reads TGTGCCATCAGTGAGTCCGGGTTCGGTTCACCCCTCCACTTT. Translating it yields CAISESGFGSPLHF.

The V call is TRBV6-5, the J call TRBJ1-1; no definite D call. The CDR3 totals 16 residues. Looked up from germline, CDR1 is MNHEY and CDR2 is SVGAGI. V was shortened by 0 bases and J by 0 bases, with 11 bases between the two germline ends. The chain's CDR3 is CASSYSWAVMNTEAFF. The CDR3 bases are TGTGCCAGCAGTTACTCGTGGGCAGTCATGAACACTGAAGCTTTCTTT.

V gene TRBV10-3 combines with J gene TRBJ1-1; 7 bases fit TRBD1. The CDR3 loop spans 15 amino acids. The ends lost 5 bases at V and 6 bases at J; junction bases unmatched: 12. CDR1 and CDR2 from the germline V gene are ENHRY and SYGVKD. The CDR3 here is CAISYGRGRGAEAFF. The CDR3 region has the DNA TGTGCCATCAGTTATGGAAGGGGGCGAGGGGCTGAAGCTTTCTTT.

CDR3 region: CASSRITGSGANVLTF. CDR3 bases: TGCGCCAGCAGCCGAATTACGGGATCTGGGGCCAACGTCCTGACTTTC. This chain connects TRBV4-1 to TRBJ2-6; tentatively, D is TRBD2 (5 bases). There are 16 residues in the CDR3. The V end lost 4 bases, the J end lost 1 base, and 11 bases lay between the germline ends. Germline loops: CDR1 MGHRA, CDR2 YSYEKL.

This clone was counted only a few times. V usage is TRBV4-3 and J usage is TRBJ2-2, with 12 bases identical to TRBD2. CDR1 and CDR2 from the germline V gene are LGHNA and YSLEER. After removal of 4 bases from V and 1 base from J, the junction contained 4 bases not matched to a gene. The CDR3 runs 17 residues. As DNA, the CDR3 is TGCGCCAGCAGCCGACTAGCGGGGGCCCAGAACACCGGGGAGCTGTTTTTT. This translates into CASSRLAGAQNTGELFF.

This clone was seen a few times. The V and J genes are TRBV5-5 and TRBJ1-5; D is unclear. With 0 bases removed from V and 4 bases from J, the gap between germline ends came to 8 bases. The CDR3 runs to 14 residues. CDR1 SGHKS and CDR2 YYEKEE come from the germline V gene (reference sequence). CDR3 in DNA: TGTGCCAGCAGCTTGGAGGGTATAAATCAGCCCCAGCATTTT. This gives the protein CASSLEGINQPQHF.

The table lists this clone with a few counts. The genes are TRBV2 and TRBJ1-6; 9 bases line up with TRBD1. This CDR3 comprises 15 residues. Trimming cost V 6 bases and J 6 bases; bases outside gene matches: 6. Germline assignment: CDR1 SNHLY and CDR2 FYNNEI. The CDR3 sequence: CASRDRGVSNSPLHF. The CDR3 DNA reads as TGTGCCAGCAGGGACAGGGGTGTGAGTAATTCACCCCTCCACTTT.

CDR3 DNA sequence: TGCGCCAGCAGCCAAGATCAGGTCCCAGCGGGGGGGCGGTACGAGCAGTACTTC. It codes for CASSQDQVPAGGRYEQYF. This rearrangement joins TRBV4-3 to TRBJ2-7; TRBD2 matches at 10 bases. Germline V CDR1 and CDR2: LGHNA, YSLEER. The CDR3 spans 18 residues. The V segment lost 0 bases and the J segment 4 bases; nucleotides outside the gene matches: 12.